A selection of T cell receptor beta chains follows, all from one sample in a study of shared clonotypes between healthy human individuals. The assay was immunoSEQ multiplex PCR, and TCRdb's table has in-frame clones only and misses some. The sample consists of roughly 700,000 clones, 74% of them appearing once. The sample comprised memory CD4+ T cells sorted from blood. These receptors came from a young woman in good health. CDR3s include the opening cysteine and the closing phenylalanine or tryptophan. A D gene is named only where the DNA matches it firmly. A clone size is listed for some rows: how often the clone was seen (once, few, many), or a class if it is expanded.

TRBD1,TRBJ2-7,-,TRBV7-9,TGTGCCAGCAGCCCGACAGGGGGGGACGAGCAGTACTTC,CASSPTGGDEQYF
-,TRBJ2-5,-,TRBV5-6,TGTGCCAGCAGCTTGGTGGCAGTCCAAGAGACCCAGTACTTC,CASSLVAVQETQYF
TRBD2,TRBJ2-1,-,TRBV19,TGTGCCAGTAGGGTGTCTAGCGGGAGGGTCGAAAATGAGCAGTTCTTC,CASRVSSGRVENEQFF
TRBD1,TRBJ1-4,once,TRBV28,TGTGCCAGCAGTCCCCCGACAGGGAGGGTAGGTGAAAAACTGTTTTTT,CASSPPTGRVGEKLFF
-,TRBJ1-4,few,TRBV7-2,TGTGCCAGCAGCCGCGTCGGGTTTTTATCTAATGAAAAACTGTTTTTT,CASSRVGFLSNEKLFF
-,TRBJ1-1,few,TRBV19,TGTGCCAGTAGTATTACAGGGAGGACTGAAGCTTTCTTT,CASSITGRTEAFF
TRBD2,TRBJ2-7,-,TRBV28,TGTGCCAGCAGTTTAGAGCGGGACCAGCAGTACTTC,CASSLERDQQYF
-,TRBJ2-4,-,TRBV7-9,TGTGCCAGCAGGGGGCAAGACTACAAAAACATTCAGTACTTC,CASRGQDYKNIQYF
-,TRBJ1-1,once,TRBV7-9,TGTGCCAGCAGCTTAGGTGACGGCCCGCAGGGCACTGAAGCTTTCTTT,CASSLGDGPQGTEAFF
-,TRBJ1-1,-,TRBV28,TGTGCCAGCAGTTTTGTGGGGAGTGAAGCTTTCTTT,CASSFVGSEAFF
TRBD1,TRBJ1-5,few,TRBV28,TGTGCCAGCAGTTCCGGGACAGGCGCGCTACTAAATCAGCCCCAGCATTTT,CASSSGTGALLNQPQHF